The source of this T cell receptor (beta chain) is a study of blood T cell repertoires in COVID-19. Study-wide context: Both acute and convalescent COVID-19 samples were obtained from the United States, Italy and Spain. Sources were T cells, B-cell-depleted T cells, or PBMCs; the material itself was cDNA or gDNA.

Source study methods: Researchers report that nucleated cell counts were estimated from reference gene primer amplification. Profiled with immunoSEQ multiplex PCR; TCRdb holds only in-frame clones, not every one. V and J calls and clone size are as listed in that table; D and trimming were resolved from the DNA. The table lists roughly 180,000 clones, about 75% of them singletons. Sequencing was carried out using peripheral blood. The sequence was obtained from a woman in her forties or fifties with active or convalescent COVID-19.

The DNA of the CDR3 is TGTGCCAGCAGTTTACAGAAGACAGATACGCAGTATTTT. It translates to CASSLQKTDTQYF. The V call is TRBV6-2 or TRBV6-3, the J call TRBJ2-3; D remains unclear. Germline loops: CDR1 MNHEY, CDR2 SVGEGT. This CDR3 spans 13 amino acids. V was cut by 4 bases and J by 3 bases, with 8 bases left in between.